Given below is one T cell receptor beta chain in context. Antigen specificity is unknown. Clones were read by immunoSEQ multiplex PCR, and TCRdb kept only the in-frame ones, dropping some. This sample has 75,000 to 100,000 clones, with around nine tenths found just once. This entry comes from a study of T cell responses to AZD1222 COVID-19 vaccine. General observations from the study: White British ancestry dominated among donors, who included more females, and clonal diversity was possibly underestimated.

This sample comprised peripheral blood, obtained on day 0 of AZD1222 vaccination. The source is an adult in good health.

The chain's CDR3 is CASSQGAASSYEQYF. CDR3 DNA sequence: TGCGCCAGCAGCCAAGGGGCAGCGAGCTCCTACGAGCAGTACTTC. This chain joins TRBV4-1 and TRBJ2-7, with D unresolved. Germline V gene lookup returns CDR1 MGHRA and CDR2 YSYEKL. This CDR3 has 15 amino acids. V dropped 1 base and J dropped 0 bases, with 10 bases sitting between them.